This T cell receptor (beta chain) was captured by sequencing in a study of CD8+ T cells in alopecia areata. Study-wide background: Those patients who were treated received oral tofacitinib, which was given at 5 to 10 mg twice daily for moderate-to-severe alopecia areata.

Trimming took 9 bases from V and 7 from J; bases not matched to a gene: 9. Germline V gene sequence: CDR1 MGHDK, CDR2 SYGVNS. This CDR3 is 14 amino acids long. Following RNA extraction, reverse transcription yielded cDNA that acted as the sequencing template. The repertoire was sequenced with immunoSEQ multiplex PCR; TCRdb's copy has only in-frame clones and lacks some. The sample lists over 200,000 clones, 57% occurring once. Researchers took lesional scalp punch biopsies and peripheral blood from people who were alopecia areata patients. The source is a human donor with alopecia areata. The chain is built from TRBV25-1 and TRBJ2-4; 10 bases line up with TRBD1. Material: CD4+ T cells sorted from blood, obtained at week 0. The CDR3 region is CASSRQGASNIQYF. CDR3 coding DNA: TGTGCCAGTTCTCGACAGGGGGCTAGCAACATTCAGTACTTC. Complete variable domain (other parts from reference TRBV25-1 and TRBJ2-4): EADIYQTPRYLVIGTGKKITLECSQTMGHDKMYWYQQDPGMELHLIHYSYGVNSTEKGDLSSESTVSRIRTEHFPLTLESARPSHTSQYLCASSRQGASNIQYFGAGTRLSVL.